Sequencing of this T cell receptor beta chain was carried out in a study of shared clonotypes between healthy human individuals. At the level of the study: Donors had three CD4 naive, three CD4 memory, two CD8 naive and one CD8 memory plate apiece. Findings of the study overall: Relative to their counterparts shared across all four donors, non-shared clonotypes exhibited diminished generation probabilities.

The assay was immunoSEQ multiplex PCR, and TCRdb's table has in-frame clones only and misses some. This repertoire shows 95,000 to 120,000 clones, 68% found once; its top ten account for 24%. CD45RO+ cells went into CD8 memory alongside CCR7-negative CD45RA+ TemRA cells. As for this clone: Its antigen is unidentified.

The sequence was collected from a woman between 25 and 40 years old in good health. The sample was memory CD8+ T cells sorted from blood. Described subset: CD45RO+ cells pooled with CCR7-negative TemRA cells.

Written as DNA, the CDR3 is TGTGCCAGCAGCCCCCAGGGCGTCACGGACACCGCGTTTTTT. Its protein is CASSPQGVTDTAFF. The chain employs TRBV7-9 and TRBJ1-4, with D tentatively TRBD1 (5 bases). V lost 5 bases and J 16 bases, leaving 23 bases between the germline ends. Germline V gene data show CDR1 as SEHNR and CDR2 as FQNEAQ (reference sequence). The CDR3 covers 14 residues.